Here is one TCR beta chain with its context. Its antigen is unknown. Repertoires were generated with immunoSEQ multiplex PCR, while TCRdb's copy carries only in-frame clones and drops some. The sample gives 95,000 to 150,000 clones, 80% to 90% of which show up once; around a quarter is in the top ten. The source of the sample is a study of T cell responses to AZD1222 COVID-19 vaccine. Germline assignment: CDR1 LGHDT and CDR2 YNNKEL (reference sequence). V shed 1 base and J shed 6 bases, with 15 bases lying between them. CDR3 length: 15 residues. General study points: Elevations in Spike-specific TCR breadth and depth followed administration of two AZD1222 doses.

The receptor comes from an adult who received the AZD1222 COVID-19 vaccine. The input for sequencing was peripheral blood, taken 28 days after the second AZD1222 dose. This chain uses TRBV3-1 (or the pseudogene TRBV3-2) with TRBJ1-2; no reliable D call. This CDR3 reads CASSQGSAGGNGYTF. In nucleotides, the CDR3 is TGTGCCAGCAGCCAAGGGTCAGCAGGAGGGAATGGCTACACCTTC.